This T cell receptor (beta chain) was recorded in a study of T-cell memory formation after mild COVID-19. One entry per CDR3 protein, called by TCRdb with MiXCR from the 5' RACE reads. The sample lists about 400,000 distinct CDR3 sequences, 20% to 30% occurring once. CDR3 length: 18 amino acids. The J segment lost 7 bases and the V segment lost 6 bases, leaving 13 bases of the junction unmatched. In germline, CDR1 is SGHTA, CDR2 FQGNSA. Sequences were obtained from PBMCs or a T cell subset sorted from them (not recorded which). The origin of this receptor is an adult woman who had mild COVID-19 (a few samples of this study predate the infection). Cell type and time point are not known. The chain carries TRBV7-2 and TRBJ2-1, with 15 positions matching TRBD2. The CDR3, as DNA: TGTGCCAGCAGTGCAAAACTCCCCGGGACTAGCGGGAGGAATGAGCAGTTCTTC. It yields the protein CASSAKLPGTSGRNEQFF.